This TCR beta chain was observed in a study of TIL therapy for anti-PD-1-resistant metastatic lung cancer. Study as a whole: Tumors were harvested before any PD-1/PD-L1 blockade. Median patient age was about 56, ranging roughly 38-75 years. Tumors carried a median roughly 1.5 non-synonymous mutations per megabase.

The V and J ends lost 1 base and 5 bases respectively, with 6 bases between them. The CDR3 covers 13 residues. CDR1 and CDR2 from the germline V gene are SEHNR and FQNEAQ (reference sequence). The libraries were made with immunoSEQ v3. The repertoire was sequenced with immunoSEQ multiplex PCR; TCRdb's copy has only in-frame clones and lacks some. The top ten hold about 0.85% of the sample, which has about 14,000 clones, around 86% seen once. Time point of the sample: pre-treatment sample, taken before nivolumab and TIL therapy. Sequences were derived from blood, sampled at baseline. J is TRBJ2-1 and V is TRBV7-9; no definite D call. The source is a person aged 25-85 years with non-small cell lung cancer. This CDR3 reads CASSLVQNNEQFF. CDR3 nucleotide sequence: TGTGCCAGCAGCTTAGTCCAAAACAATGAGCAGTTCTTC.